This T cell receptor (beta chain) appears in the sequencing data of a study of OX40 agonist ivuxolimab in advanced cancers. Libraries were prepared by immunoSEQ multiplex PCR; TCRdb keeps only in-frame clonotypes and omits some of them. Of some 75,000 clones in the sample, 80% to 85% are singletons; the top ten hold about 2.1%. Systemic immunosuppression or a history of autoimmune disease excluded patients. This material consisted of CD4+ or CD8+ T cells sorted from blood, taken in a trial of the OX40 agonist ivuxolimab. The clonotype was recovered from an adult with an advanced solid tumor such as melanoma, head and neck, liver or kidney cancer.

CDR3 amino acids: CSAPYSTEAFF. The DNA for the CDR3 is TGCAGTGCTCCTTACAGCACTGAAGCTTTCTTT. This sequence joins TRBV20-1 and TRBJ1-1; unclear D gene. From germline, CDR1 is DFQATT and CDR2 SNEGSKA (reference sequence). Trimming took 5 bases from V and 4 from J, leaving 8 bases between them. The CDR3 loop spans 11 amino acids.